This T cell receptor beta chain was retrieved from a study of CXCR3-negative and CXCR3-positive naive CD8 T cells (dated by TCRdb to between 2018 and 2021). For context, the study as a whole: Around 140 million TRB reads were obtained in total, roughly 1.5 +/- 0.3 million reads per library. The diversity and physicochemical repertoire analyses included about a dozen donors pooled from two independent experiments. TRBV-TRBJ cluster analysis included naive subsets from several donors and memory cells from 3 donors.

Measured from the cysteine to the phenylalanine, the CDR3 is 12 residues long. DNA is not recorded here. CDR1 and CDR2, looked up from the germline V gene, are SQVTM and ANQGSEA. A count is missing, but by frequency this clonotype is medium-sized (0.01 to 0.1%). Its antigen remains undetermined. Beyond this particular receptor, the publication reports: Comparably high repertoire diversity was found in both naive subsets, whereas much lower repertoire diversity was found in memory CD8+ T cells. Compared with CXCR3-negative naive cells, CXCR3-positive naive cells had TRB CDR3s with higher hydrophobicity (lower Kidera factor 4), lower energy, and higher strength and volume indices. Because surface CD5, which is linked to self-reactivity in mice, was comparable between the naive subsets, TCR interaction strength was also inferred from the physicochemical properties of TRB CDR3s. CXCR3 expression partially decreased after cryopreservation, so most assays used freshly isolated PBMCs. Within the same donor, TRBV-TRBJ usage looked similar between naive CXCR3-negative and CXCR3-positive cells, but memory cells had distinct patterns.

The listed sequencing device is NextSeq 550. The Human TCR Profiling Kit (MiLaboratory) was used to make UMI-labeled 5' RACE TRB cDNA libraries. The full amount of extracted RNA was used for cDNA synthesis, and the full amount of resulting cDNA was used for PCR amplification. Libraries were prepared in parallel using an identical number of PCR cycles. The paper's processing steps were these. With a minimum of two reads required per UMI, MIGEC and MiXCR pulled out about 50,000 +/- 10,000 unique UMI-labeled TRB cDNA molecules from each library. On average, each library contained about 40,000 +/- 10,000 functional in-frame TRB CDR3 nucleotide clonotypes without stop codons. After each sample was downsampled to 5000 UMI-labeled TRB molecules, VDJtools was used to calculate diversity metrics such as normalized Shannon-Wiener and Chao1. For the central five CDR3 residues, VDJtools calculated physicochemical properties weighted by clonotype size, namely interaction energy, strength, volume and Kidera factor 4. TCRdb reprocessed the reads, and each CDR3 protein sequence is entered once, without DNA. These V and J calls rely on TCRdb rather than the paper's analysis. The table for this sample shows roughly 7,300 distinct CDR3 sequences. Less than 1.5% of the sample comes from the top ten.

For every CD8+ T cell subset, approximately 300,000 cells were flow-sorted straight into RLT lysis buffer, and each subset was sorted in triplicate. To keep memory contaminants out, a stringent definition of naive CD8+ T cells was applied: CD45RO-CCR7+CD27+CD95-. Using standard density gradient centrifugation, peripheral blood mononuclear cells were isolated from buffy coats. A FACSAria III was used to flow-sort naive CD8+ T cells into CXCR3-negative and CXCR3-positive populations. An RNeasy Mini Kit was used to extract total RNA from the sorted cells. The chain is encoded by TRBV29-1 joined to TRBJ1-1; absent DNA, TCRdb's TRBD1 call cannot be checked. This TCR came from a human donor in good health. Some clones in this sample may be carry-over from other donors' samples. Sequenced: naive CXCR3+ CD8+ T cells from blood. Per the publication, the cell subset or site label means: CD45RO-CCR7+CD27+CD95- naive CD8+ T cells expressing CXCR3 (TNR3+). CDR3 region: CSPCGINTEAFF.